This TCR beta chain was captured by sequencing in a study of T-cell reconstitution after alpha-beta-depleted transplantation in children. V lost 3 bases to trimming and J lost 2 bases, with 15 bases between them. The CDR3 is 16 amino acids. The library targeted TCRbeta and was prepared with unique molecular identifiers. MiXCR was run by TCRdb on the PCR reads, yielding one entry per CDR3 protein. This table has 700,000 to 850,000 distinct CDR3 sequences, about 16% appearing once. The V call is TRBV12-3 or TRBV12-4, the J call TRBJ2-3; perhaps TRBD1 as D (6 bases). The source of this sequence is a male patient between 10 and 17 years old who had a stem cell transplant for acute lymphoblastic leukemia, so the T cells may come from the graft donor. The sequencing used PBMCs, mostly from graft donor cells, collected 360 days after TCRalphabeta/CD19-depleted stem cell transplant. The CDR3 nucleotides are TGTGCCAGCAGTTTCTTTGGGGGCGGGCTCACAGATACGCAGTATTTT. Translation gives CASSFFGGGLTDTQYF.